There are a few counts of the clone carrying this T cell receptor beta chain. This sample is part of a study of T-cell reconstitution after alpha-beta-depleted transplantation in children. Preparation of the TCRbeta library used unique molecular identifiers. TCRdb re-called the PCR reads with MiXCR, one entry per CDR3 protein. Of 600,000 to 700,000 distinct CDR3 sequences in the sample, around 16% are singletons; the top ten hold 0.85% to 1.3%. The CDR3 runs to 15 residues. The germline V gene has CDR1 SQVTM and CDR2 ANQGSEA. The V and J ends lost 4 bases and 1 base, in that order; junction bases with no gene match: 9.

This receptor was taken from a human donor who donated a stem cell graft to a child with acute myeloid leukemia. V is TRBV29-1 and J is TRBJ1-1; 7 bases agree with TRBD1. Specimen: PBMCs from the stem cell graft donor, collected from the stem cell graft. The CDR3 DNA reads TGCAGCGTTGCCCCCCGGGACAGAAAGAACACTGAAGCTTTCTTT. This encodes CSVAPRDRKNTEAFF.